This T cell receptor beta chain was captured by sequencing in a study of graft-versus-host responses after intestinal transplantation. For the study at large: Tacrolimus plus steroids were given to all recipients for approximately 3 years, preceded by anti-thymocyte globulin induction. Study-wide results and caveats: The recipient marrow held GvH clones, and some of them showed up first in ileum or blood.

This clone was recorded a few times. Its antigen is currently unknown. CDR1 and CDR2 from the germline V gene are SGHNT and YENEEA. V was pared by 6 bases and J by 4 bases, with 18 bases between. The CDR3 sequence is 15 residues long. Here immunoSEQ multiplex PCR was the method, and the copy in TCRdb shows in-frame clones only, minus some. The data show approximately 20,000 clones, around 76% seen once. The graft tissue was processed, and this released both intraepithelial and lamina propria lymphocytes. The specimen was ileum tissue, collected less than 21 days after intestinal transplant. This clonotype was obtained from a human patient who received an intestinal transplant, so some T cells may come from the graft donor. The chain has TRBV11-3 and TRBJ2-5; perhaps TRBD1 as D (5 bases). The CDR3 loop is CASSPGVRAIETQYF. CDR3 coding DNA: TGTGCCAGCAGTCCCGGAGTCAGGGCCATAGAGACCCAGTACTTC. Full variable domain (remainder filled in from reference TRBV11-3 and TRBJ2-5): EAGVVQSPRYKIIEKKQPVAFWCNPISGHNTLYWYLQNLGQGPELLIRYENEEAVDDSQLPKDRFSAERLKGVDSTLKIQPAELGDSAVYLCASSPGVRAIETQYFGPGTRLLVL.